A selection of T cell receptor beta chains follows, all from one sample in a study of OX40 agonist ivuxolimab in advanced cancers. Repertoires were generated with immunoSEQ multiplex PCR, while TCRdb's copy carries only in-frame clones and drops some. Of some 73,000 clones in the sample, just over 85% were seen once. The sequencing here drew on CD4+ or CD8+ T cells sorted from blood, taken in a trial of the OX40 agonist ivuxolimab. Source of these receptors: an adult with an advanced solid tumor such as melanoma, head and neck, liver or kidney cancer. Both conserved end residues are part of each CDR3. The D gene is left open where the match is weak. Not all rows give a size; the values are once, few, many and, for expanded clones, a class.

D: -
J: TRBJ1-1
V: TRBV6-5
size: -
DNA: TGTGCCAGCAGTGGGACGGTGAACACTGAAGCTTTCTTT
CDR3: CASSGTVNTEAFF

D: -
J: TRBJ2-5
V: TRBV7-7
size: -
DNA: TGTGCTAGCAGCCCCAACACAGGGGTGGGGGGGGAGACCCAGTACTTC
CDR3: CASSPNTGVGGETQYF

D: TRBD2
J: TRBJ2-7
V: TRBV28
size: -
DNA: TGTGCCAGCAGTTTCCTAAGACTGACTAGCGGAGGTCGGTACGAGCAGTACTTC
CDR3: CASSFLRLTSGGRYEQYF

D: -
J: TRBJ1-2
V: TRBV5-1
size: -
DNA: TGCGCCAGCAGCTTGGGGGACATTGATCCCTATGGCTACACCTTC
CDR3: CASSLGDIDPYGYTF

D: TRBD1
J: TRBJ1-1
V: TRBV6-5
size: -
DNA: TGTGCCAGCACCCCGACAGGGATGACTGAAGCTTTCTTT
CDR3: CASTPTGMTEAFF

D: -
J: TRBJ1-2
V: TRBV7-2
size: -
DNA: TGTGCCAGCAGCTCCCTCAACTATGGCTACACCTTC
CDR3: CASSSLNYGYTF

D: -
J: TRBJ1-2
V: TRBV4-2
size: -
DNA: TGTGCCAGCAGCCAAACAAAGGGAACCTATGGCTACACCTTC
CDR3: CASSQTKGTYGYTF

D: -
J: TRBJ2-5
V: TRBV5-4
size: -
DNA: TGTGCCAGCAGCTCGTACCGGGGGACCCAAGAGACCCAGTACTTC
CDR3: CASSSYRGTQETQYF

D: TRBD1
J: TRBJ1-5
V: TRBV19
size: -
DNA: TGTGCCAGTAGCAGTCAGCCCGGACAGGGCGGTCAGCCCCAGCATTTT
CDR3: CASSSQPGQGGQPQHF

D: -
J: TRBJ2-1
V: TRBV4-3
size: -
DNA: TGCGCCAGCAGCCCCGGACCTTGGGGGGCGGGAGTATACAATGAGCAGTTCTTC
CDR3: CASSPGPWGAGVYNEQFF

D: -
J: TRBJ1-5
V: TRBV6-1
size: -
DNA: TGTGCCAGCACTTGGGACTACACGCAGCCCCAGCATTTT
CDR3: CASTWDYTQPQHF

D: -
J: TRBJ2-7
V: TRBV18
size: -
DNA: TGTGCCAGCTCACCACCATCGCCAGGAGGATTCTACGAGCAGTACTTC
CDR3: CASSPPSPGGFYEQYF

D: TRBD2
J: TRBJ2-5
V: TRBV5-8
size: -
DNA: TGTGCCAGCAGCCAAATTCAGACTAGCGGGGGACAAGAGACCCAGTACTTC
CDR3: CASSQIQTSGGQETQYF

D: TRBD1
J: TRBJ1-6
V: TRBV7-9
size: -
DNA: TGTGCCAGCAGCTTAGGAACCGGGACAGGATCTTCACCCCTCCACTTT
CDR3: CASSLGTGTGSSPLHF

D: -
J: TRBJ2-5
V: TRBV19
size: -
DNA: TGTGCCAGTAGTGTCCGGGTTTCGGAGACCCAGTACTTC
CDR3: CASSVRVSETQYF

D: TRBD2
J: TRBJ2-2
V: TRBV7-6
size: once
DNA: TGTGCCAGCAGGCGACTAGCGGGAGAGGGGACCGGGGAGCTGTTTTTT
CDR3: CASRRLAGEGTGELFF

D: -
J: TRBJ2-7
V: TRBV9
size: -
DNA: TGTGCCAGCAGCGCCCTACTCGGGAGTAGCGCCTACGAGCAGTACTTC
CDR3: CASSALLGSSAYEQYF

D: -
J: TRBJ1-5
V: TRBV2
size: -
DNA: TGTGCCAGCAGGGCCGACAGCAGCAATCAGCCCCAGCATTTT
CDR3: CASRADSSNQPQHF

D: TRBD1
J: TRBJ2-2
V: TRBV19
size: -
DNA: TGTGCCAGTAGTAATGCCGCACCGGGACAGGGGTATGGCGGGGAGCTGTTTTTT
CDR3: CASSNAAPGQGYGGELFF

D: -
J: TRBJ1-5
V: TRBV30
size: -
DNA: TGTGCCTGGAGTGTAGGCCGTAGCGAAGATAGCAATCAGCCCCAGCATTTT
CDR3: CAWSVGRSEDSNQPQHF

D: TRBD1
J: TRBJ2-2
V: TRBV13
size: -
DNA: TGTGCCAGCAGCTTGGACAGGGCGAACACCGGGGAGCTGTTTTTT
CDR3: CASSLDRANTGELFF